These 20 T cell receptor beta chains were sequenced from one sample in a study of blood T cell repertoires in COVID-19. The repertoire was sequenced with immunoSEQ multiplex PCR; TCRdb's copy has only in-frame clones and lacks some. Of 150,000 to 170,000 clones in the sample, roughly 88% were seen once. What was sequenced was peripheral blood. The receptors stem from a man aged 55-75 years with COVID-19, enrolled during active disease.

This chain joins TRBV29-1 and TRBJ2-2; the match to TRBD1 covers 7 bases. Losses at the gene ends were 6 bases for V and 2 bases for J; bases not matched to a gene: 12. CDR3 length equals 16 residues. Per the germline V gene, CDR1 is SQVTM and CDR2 is ANQGSEA. The DNA of the CDR3 is TGCAGCGTCGATGGGGTCGACAGGGCCAACACCGGGGAGCTGTTTTTT. It translates to CSVDGVDRANTGELFF.

This rearrangement joins TRBV6-2 or TRBV6-3 to TRBJ2-5; 8 nucleotides match TRBD1. Germline assignment: CDR1 MNHEY and CDR2 SVGEGT. This CDR3 has 15 residues. With V trimmed by 0 bases and J by 1 base, 1 base remained unmatched. CDR3 DNA: TGTGCCAGCAGTTACTCGGGGACAGGCCAAGAGACCCAGTACTTC. It specifies CASSYSGTGQETQYF.

J is TRBJ2-5 and V is TRBV6-2 or TRBV6-3, with 12 positions matching TRBD2. The ends lost 2 bases at V and 5 bases at J; junction bases unmatched: 6. The CDR3 has 16 amino acids. Germline V gives CDR1 MNHEY, CDR2 SVGEGT. The CDR3 sequence: CASSYTRTSGVETQYF. The CDR3 DNA is TGTGCCAGCAGTTACACCCGGACTAGCGGGGTGGAGACCCAGTACTTC.

A few counts support this clone. This sequence joins TRBV6-6 and TRBJ1-2; D perhaps matches TRBD1 (5 bases). Trimming took 8 bases from V and 6 from J, leaving 19 bases between them. The CDR3 is 14 residues long. Germline V gene lookup returns CDR1 MNHNY and CDR2 SVGAGI (reference sequence). Written as DNA, the CDR3 is TGTGCCAGCGGAGAACGGCAGGGTTTCGATGGCTACACCTTC. This gives the protein CASGERQGFDGYTF.

V and J are TRBV6-4 and TRBJ2-7; 8 positions match TRBD1. CDR3 length: 15 amino acids. With V trimmed by 2 bases and J by 4 bases, 7 bases remained unmatched. CDR1 is MRHNA and CDR2 is SNTAGT in the germline V gene. The CDR3 loop is CASSDAWQGAYEQYF. The CDR3 DNA reads TGTGCCAGCAGTGACGCGTGGCAGGGGGCTTACGAGCAGTACTTC.

This clone was detected a few times. The rearrangement links TRBV7-8 to TRBJ1-2; 7 bases are a match to TRBD1. Per germline, CDR1 SGHVS and CDR2 FQNEAQ. The CDR3 spans 13 residues. The J segment lost 8 bases and the V segment lost 4 bases, leaving 7 bases of the junction unmatched. The CDR3 is CASSSDRVGGYTF. The CDR3 coding sequence is TGTGCCAGCAGCTCCGACAGGGTGGGAGGCTACACCTTC.

The chain uses TRBV6-1 and TRBJ1-4; TRBD1 aligns across 8 bases. The germline V gene encodes CDR1 MNHNS and CDR2 SASEGT. CDR3 length: 16 residues. V was pared by 4 bases and J by 7 bases, with 11 bases of the junction left unmatched. The CDR3 is CASSAWGQGAREKLFF. The CDR3 DNA reads as TGTGCCAGCAGTGCCTGGGGGCAGGGGGCTCGTGAAAAACTGTTTTTT.

The V call is TRBV4-3, the J call TRBJ1-1; TRBD1 matches 8 bases. CDR1 is LGHNA, CDR2 YSLEER, per germline. Trimming removed 5 bases from V and 3 bases from J; junction bases left unmatched: 8. This CDR3 spans 15 amino acids. The CDR3 reads CASSYRQGPDTEAFF. The CDR3 DNA sequence: TGCGCCAGCAGCTACAGACAGGGGCCGGACACTGAAGCTTTCTTT.

This clone occurred once. This chain connects TRBV28 to TRBJ1-5; 8 bases are shared with TRBD1. Germline lookup yields CDR1 MDHEN and CDR2 SYDVKM. This CDR3 comprises 16 residues. Trimming took 3 bases from V and 4 from J; bases not matched to a gene: 8. The CDR3 protein is CASSFWQGAANQPQHF. The CDR3 DNA is TGTGCCAGCAGTTTCTGGCAGGGGGCCGCAAATCAGCCCCAGCATTTT. Based on the CDR3 plus reference TRBV28 and TRBJ1-5, the full variable domain is DVKVTQSSRYLVKRTGEKVFLECVQDMDHENMFWYRQDPGLGLRLIYFSYDVKMKEKGDIPEGYSVSREKKERFSLILESASTNQTSMYLCASSFWQGAANQPQHFGDGTRLSIL.

The gene calls are TRBV5-6 and TRBJ1-2, with 9 bases lining up with TRBD1. The CDR3 length is 16 residues. The junction had 9 bases not matched to a gene; V was cut back by 2 bases and J by 4 bases. The V gene's germline CDR1 is SGHDT and CDR2 YYEEEE. CDR3 sequence: CASSLAPGQGGYGYTF. The CDR3 nucleotides read TGTGCCAGCAGCTTAGCACCGGGACAGGGTGGCTATGGCTACACCTTC. Drawing the rest from reference TRBV5-6 and TRBJ1-2, the complete variable domain is DAGVTQSPTHLIKTRGQQVTLRCSPKSGHDTVSWYQQALGQGPQFIFQYYEEEERQRGNFPDRFSGHQFPNYSSELNVNALLLGDSALYLCASSLAPGQGGYGYTFGSGTRLTVV.

J is TRBJ1-4 and V is TRBV19; 10 bases align to TRBD1. This CDR3 is built from 15 residues. The ends lost 5 bases at V and 8 bases at J; junction bases unmatched: 8. In germline, CDR1 is LNHDA, CDR2 SQIVND (reference sequence). In DNA, the CDR3 is TGTGCCAGTAGTCCCTTGGGGACAGGGGTAGAAAAACTGTTTTTT. It translates to CASSPLGTGVEKLFF.

The chain has TRBV30 and TRBJ1-5; D is possibly TRBD1 (6 bases). The CDR3 contains 15 residues. Germline CDR1 reads GTSNPN; CDR2 reads SVGIG (reference sequence). With 3 bases removed from V and 6 bases from J, the gap between germline ends came to 18 bases. The CDR3 nucleotides are TGTGCCTGGAGGGCGGGGGGGGCCGATCCTCAGCCCCAGCATTTT. It codes for CAWRAGGADPQPQHF.

This sequence joins TRBV19 and TRBJ2-7, with D tentatively TRBD1 (6 bases). The ends were cut back, 5 bases at V and 4 bases at J, with 12 bases in the middle. Germline V gives CDR1 LNHDA, CDR2 SQIVND (reference sequence). The CDR3 length is 13 residues. CDR3 sequence: CASSLQGNYEQYF. CDR3 DNA: TGTGCCAGTAGTCTACAGGGTAATTACGAGCAGTACTTC. Combining the CDR3 with reference TRBV19 and TRBJ2-7 gives the whole variable domain DGGITQSPKYLFRKEGQNVTLSCEQNLNHDAMYWYRQDPGQGLRLIYYSQIVNDFQKGDIAEGYSVSREKKESFPLTVTSAQKNPTAFYLCASSLQGNYEQYFGPGTRLTVT.

The chain links TRBV11-3 to TRBJ1-2; tentatively, D is TRBD1 (5 bases). V shed 1 base and J shed 6 bases, with 12 bases lying between them. CDR1 SGHNT and CDR2 YENEEA come from the germline V gene. The CDR3 covers 14 residues. The CDR3 reads CASSLGQGRDGYTF. CDR3 nucleotides: TGTGCCAGCAGCTTAGGTCAGGGTCGCGATGGCTACACCTTC. Drawing the rest from reference TRBV11-3 and TRBJ1-2, the complete variable domain is EAGVVQSPRYKIIEKKQPVAFWCNPISGHNTLYWYLQNLGQGPELLIRYENEEAVDDSQLPKDRFSAERLKGVDSTLKIQPAELGDSAVYLCASSLGQGRDGYTFGSGTRLTVV.

The gene calls are TRBV18 and TRBJ2-3; 11 bases match TRBD2. V lost 0 bases and J lost 4; bases outside the gene matches: 0. Looked up from germline, CDR1 is KGHSH and CDR2 is LQKENI. This CDR3 spans 15 amino acids. CDR3 loop: CASSPPLAGADTQYF. For the CDR3, the DNA is TGTGCCAGCTCACCACCACTAGCGGGGGCAGATACGCAGTATTTT.

V usage is TRBV7-9 and J usage is TRBJ1-5; D may be TRBD1 (5 bases). Trimming pared 1 base from V and 4 bases from J, leaving 11 bases between. This CDR3 has 15 residues. Germline assignment: CDR1 SEHNR and CDR2 FQNEAQ (reference sequence). Here the CDR3 reads CASSLDRSDNQPQHF. CDR3 DNA sequence: TGTGCCAGCAGCTTAGACAGGTCGGATAATCAGCCCCAGCATTTT.

In its sample, this clone was seen a few times. The CDR3 nucleotides read TGTGCCAGCAGCTTTAAGGGGGCGGCCACAGATACGCAGTATTTT. It yields the protein CASSFKGAATDTQYF. The chain carries TRBV5-6 and TRBJ2-3, with 7 bases fitting TRBD1. This CDR3 region has 15 residues. V was pared by 2 bases and J by 2 bases, with 5 bases of the junction left unmatched. Germline CDR1 and CDR2: SGHDT and YYEEEE.

This clone occurred a few times. This chain connects TRBV7-9 to TRBJ2-7, with TRBD1 matching 9 bases. In germline, CDR1 is SEHNR, CDR2 FQNEAQ (reference sequence). The CDR3 spans 15 residues. Trimming at V came to 0 bases and at J to 5 bases, leaving 5 bases not matched to a gene. CDR3 in amino acids: CASSLAATGGNEQYF. The DNA for the CDR3 is TGTGCCAGCAGCTTAGCGGCGACAGGGGGTAACGAGCAGTACTTC.

V and J are TRBV7-9 and TRBJ1-4, with TRBD1 as a possible D gene (5 bases). The CDR3 spans 15 residues. The germline V gene has CDR1 SEHNR and CDR2 FQNEAQ (reference sequence). V was cut by 4 bases and J by 10 bases, with 19 bases left in between. CDR3 DNA: TGTGCCAGCAGCTCCACCGTGGGGGGGGAAGGAAAACTGTTTTTT. Translated: CASSSTVGGEGKLFF.

This clone was seen only once. The rearrangement uses TRBV7-3 and TRBJ1-1; the D is unclear. V was pared by 3 bases and J by 5 bases, with 10 bases between. CDR3 length equals 13 residues. The germline V gene encodes CDR1 SGHTA and CDR2 FQGTGA. This CDR3 is CASSFAEGTEAFF. The CDR3 coding sequence is TGTGCCAGCAGCTTTGCGGAGGGTACTGAAGCTTTCTTT.